This TCR beta chain was documented in a study of cytomegalovirus exposure and HLA in healthy donors (dated by TCRdb to about 2017). Some background on the complete study: According to an earlier analysis of a few hundred of the donors, 200 million or so T cells yielded some 120 million unique TCR beta sequences and around 300 Gb of sequence data. The study aimed to test whether cataloging public T cell receptors could reveal signatures of past pathogen exposure. An early release that covered several hundred HLA-typed donors contained approximately 300 gigabases of sequencing data and tens of millions of unique TCR sequences. The number of typed donors differed by locus: about 629-640 for A, B, C, DRB1 and DQB1; some 500 for DQA1; 606 for DPA1; and roughly 470 for DPB1. Among the approximately 420 genotyped donors, 81% belonged to the genetic ancestry cluster associated with self-reported Caucasian donors. HLA typing included class I and class II loci at four-digit resolution. The study combined high-throughput TCR immunosequencing, statistical association of individual TCRs with disease status, and machine learning to predict cytomegalovirus infection status. In a later genetic analysis, genome-wide SNP genotypes for about three fifths of the 666 donors were used, and that subset was treated as a discovery cohort. All discovery cohort repertoires had been generated using a single sequencing platform. Among a few hundred genotyped donors of the cohort, an average of about 240,000 unique TCR beta nucleotide sequences were sequenced per donor, 15% to 20% of them non-productive. An earlier analysis of about 620 of the donors applied high-throughput TCR beta sequencing to assess whether each TCR beta V gene segment acted as functional or pseudogenic. To study patterns of TCR occurrence, a later analysis re-analyzed previously published TCR beta repertoires from more than 550 donors and added high-resolution HLA genotyping. The T cell repertoires of under 750 subjects were profiled by immunosequencing and related to cytomegalovirus serostatus. In addition to the first cohort of roughly 670 subjects, a separate validation cohort of 130 or so different subjects was used. Donor age, sex, ethnicity and CMV serostatus were compiled alongside the repertoire data. A handful of DR-DQ haplotypes were handled as single units for association and clustering because linkage in the cohort was strong. Rather than drawing on any new phenotypic data, the later analysis identified candidate immune exposures from TCR beta sequences and the way those sequences occurred across donors.

The cohort consisted of approximately 690 healthy bone marrow donors. At the time of sampling, every cohort member was nominally healthy, though immune exposures that went unrecorded were likely present. The donor was CMV seronegative and was included in the group of under 450 seronegative cohort members. A peripheral blood sample was collected from each donor, and TCR beta sequencing was performed on peripheral blood mononuclear cells. The Qiagen DNeasy Blood Extraction Kit was used to extract genomic DNA from the blood cell samples. Inclusive of the bounding cysteine and phenylalanine, the CDR3 is 15 residues long. The DNA shown is the 45-base CDR3, in frame from base 1. Between the V and J ends, shortened by 3 bases and 3 bases respectively, the junction contains 15 bases. According to the germline V gene (reference sequence), CDR1 reads SEHNR and CDR2 reads FQNEAQ. Libraries came from the immunoSEQ multiplex PCR assay. The multiplex PCR relied on a mix of 60 forward primers for TCR Vbeta segments and 13 reverse primers for TCR Jbeta segments. A multiplex PCR assay on genomic DNA amplified the CDR3 region of rearranged TCR beta genes. The amplified TCR beta libraries were sequenced on the Illumina HiSeq System as 87-base-pair reads. On the study's bioinformatics: Across the 500 to 700 repertoires, a later analysis counted 80 million or so unique TCR beta chains, roughly 11 million of which were shared by at least two donors. Raw reads were error-corrected and collapsed into unique sequences by a nearest-neighbor algorithm in which closely related sequences were merged to remove PCR and sequencing errors. Alignment of CDR3 sequences to IMGT reference sequences was used to assign V, D and J gene segments. For a sequence to be retained, a match of at least six nucleotides was required to both a V gene segment and a J gene segment. Rearrangements were called productive when the CDR3 lacked stop codons and stayed in frame with V and J; all others were non-productive. Following IMGT convention, CDR3 was defined as the stretch from the second conserved V-encoded cysteine up to the conserved J-encoded phenylalanine. The earlier analysis of about 620 of the donors excluded sequences that lacked an unambiguous match to a single V gene segment. In an earlier analysis of more than 500 of the donors, a V segment was called functional when productive rearrangements were above 56.7%, and segregating when the standard deviation between donors exceeded 5%. To diagnose cytomegalovirus status from the catalog of TCR beta chain sequences, a statistical classification framework was built. In a later analysis, TCR nucleotide sequences were compared against IMGT/GENE-DB human TR gene sequences so that V and J genes could be assigned. The TCRdist pipeline was used in a later analysis to assign CDR3 sequences and most-parsimonious VDJ recombination scenarios. In a later analysis, every TCR beta chain was defined by the combination of its CDR3 amino acid sequence and its V-gene family, and reads without a unique V-gene family were dropped. To address suspected cross-contamination and a sequencing artifact, a later analysis removed approximately 590 highly shared, low-generation-probability nucleotide sequences. A later analysis calculated a clonal expansion index for each public chain from normalized within-repertoire ranks of inferred template counts. Generation probabilities in a later analysis came from a VDJ recombination model fitted to out-of-frame rearrangements, and those results were checked against IGoR. Hypergeometric tests were used in a later analysis to score TCR-TCR, TCR-HLA and TCR-CMV co-occurrence, with a repertoire-size bias correction applied to the TCR pairs. To estimate false discovery rates, a later analysis permuted the HLA or CMV assignments 20 times. In a later analysis, co-occurring TCRs were grouped using DBSCAN, and TCRdist sequence similarity was added for clustering within HLA-allele-positive subsets. Repertoires with fewer than 30,000 or more than 120,000 public chains, plus five repertoires with anomalous nucleotide sharing, were excluded from co-occurrence clustering. Imported from immuneACCESS, the table was reduced by TCRdb to in-frame sequences with V and J called. These copies leave out some clones; in studies compared against another copy, an unresolved V gene accounts for under half, and the cause of the remainder is not known. D and trimming come from the DNA, and the V and J calls and clone size come from that table. This sample gives over 150,000 clones in total; roughly 80% of them show up just once. The leading ten clones occupy about 2.7% of the sample.

Broader findings and caveats from the paper: In an earlier analysis of more than 500 of the donors, most TCR beta V segments appeared in productive rearrangements about 87% or about 30% of the time, broadly matching IMGT annotations. A few of the identified cytomegalovirus-associated TCR beta chains were confirmed in vitro to be specific for cytomegalovirus antigens. In a later analysis, several top co-occurrence clusters were reported to appear linked to parvovirus B19, influenza, CMV and Epstein-Barr virus. Because HLA typing was missing for some donors at each locus, association tests included only the typed subset. CMV serostatus was the only immune exposure information available for the cohort. A cluster of highly shared sequence variants was judged likely to represent a technical artifact of the sequencing pipeline. In a later analysis, the rate of TCR association differed among HLA loci, with DRB1 alleles having the most associated TCRs and HLA-C alleles having the fewest. In a later genetic analysis, fewer N-insertions in productive TCRs were reported among donors in an Asian-associated ancestry cluster than the roughly 700-donor mean. Most CMV-associated TCR beta chains appeared to be HLA-restricted in a later analysis, and the HLA associations seemed to be driven largely by CMV exposure. Strong co-occurrence of HLA alleles, especially DR and DQ, made assigning TCR associations to individual alleles difficult. In this cohort, only TCR beta chains were sequenced, and detectable features were limited by the absence of alpha or paired-chain data. Roughly uniform sequencing depth across donors was assumed in presence/absence analyses, although this assumption may not hold. Because counts were too low, about 15 rarely observed V segments, including chromosome 9 orphons, were left out of the earlier analysis of a few hundred of the donors. Correlated functional status among segregating V segments might reflect linkage disequilibrium, but an unknown experimental factor could not be ruled out. The authors suggested that the approach could potentially be extended to other disease states and immunological phenotypes. In a later genetic analysis, a missense DCLRE1C variant was associated with V-gene and J-gene trimming of TCR beta chains, and the association was replicated in an independent cohort. In a later analysis, HLA-associated TCR beta chains showed more clonal expansion and lower generation probabilities than non-associated chains that were equally common. While some public TCRs were present in many individuals, most TCR sequences turned up only very rarely across donors. Cytomegalovirus status was reported to be diagnosed by the classifier with high specificity and sensitivity in both the original and validation cohorts. A further reported finding was that TCR beta sequences accurately predicted the HLA-A and HLA-B alleles for most subjects in the first cohort. Some IMGT-functional V segments, including TRBV6-2 and TRBV6-3, could not be told apart with the 87-base-pair reads, so those segments were excluded. The study gave a list of 150 to 200 TCR beta chains associated with cytomegalovirus. In a later analysis, about 17,000 TCR beta sequences were associated with specific HLA alleles at a false discovery rate of 0.05.

Notes on this clone: No antigen is known for it. No quality values exist for individual bases; no much larger clone is one base distant.

The receptor was isolated from a woman between 25 and 40 years old in good health and CMV-seronegative. The sample comprised PBMCs. Rearrangement joined TRBV7-9 to TRBJ2-7; TRBD1 is a possible D gene, resting on 6 matching bases. The encoded CDR3 is CASSLSQGQLYEQYF. The bases read TGTGCCAGCAGCTTGTCACAAGGACAGCTCTACGAGCAGTACTTC.